This T cell receptor beta chain appears in the sequencing data of a study of breast tumors, draining lymph nodes, adjacent tissues (dated by TCRdb to about 2016). With respect to the entire study: Breast cancer patients provided tumor, adjacent nontumor tissue and axillary lymph nodes, and the study compared the TCR beta repertoires across these three sources. In human breast cancer, the study set out to evaluate how tumor, surrounding tissue and draining lymph node repertoires relate to one another and whether T cells may move between these sites. General conclusions and limits of the study: Rather than being directly demonstrated, the conclusion that tumor T cells originate in lymph nodes was presented as consistent with a hypothesis. T-cell repertoire diversity in tumors was found to be lower than in lymph nodes but higher than in nontumor tissue, and preferential V and J gene usage was observed. Tumor and nontumor tissue repertoires were significantly more similar in luminal-like than in basal-like breast cancer. A scenario in which most tumor T cells derive from the lymph node and then expand within tumor tissue was judged to be consistent with the data.

Its CDR3 holds 16 amino acids, cysteine through phenylalanine. Only the CDR3 region is kept as DNA, spanning 48 bases read in frame from base 1. Deletion took 0 bases off V and 7 bases off J, with a span of 16 bases between the germline ends. Taken from the germline V gene, the CDR1 and CDR2 loops are LGHNA and YSLEER. Sequencing was performed on an Illumina HiSeq 2000. Multiplex PCR amplification was used to build the TCR beta chain libraries. The amplified TCR beta chain products were analyzed by high-throughput sequencing. TCRdb passed the public sequencing reads through fastp at Q25 and MiXCR, retaining productive beta sequences. Entries are consolidated by CDR3 protein sequence, retaining the most common genes and DNA. Within this sample are approximately 90,000 distinct CDR3 sequences, with approximately 30% of them counted one time only. Jointly, the top ten make up over 7.5% of the sample. Notes on this clonotype: Its antigen remains undetermined. No much larger clone exists at a distance of one base, and base qualities are not known.

Lymph node samples were obtained from the axillary draining lymph nodes of breast cancer patients. This receptor was identified in a female donor with breast cancer. Some clones in this sample may be carry-over from other donors' samples. Input material: axillary lymph node tissue. The chain is assembled from TRBV4-3 and TRBJ2-1; the D gene is not confidently resolved. The nucleotides read TGCGCCAGCAGCCAAGATGGCAGGAGCTTAGGGAATGAGCAGTTCTTC. Its amino acids are CASSQDGRSLGNEQFF.